A selection of T cell receptor beta chains follows, all from one sample in a study of T cell changes during pregnancy in multiple sclerosis. Sequencing used immunoSEQ multiplex PCR; TCRdb keeps in-frame clones, though not all of them. The sample has around 100,000 clones; around 94% are singletons. Sequencing was performed on peripheral blood, taken in the second trimester of pregnancy. These receptors came from a female donor with multiple sclerosis, enrolled in a pregnancy study. Both conserved end residues are part of each CDR3. D genes are given only for firm matches. A clone size is listed for some rows: how often the clone was seen (once, few, many), or a class if it is expanded.

size: NA; V: TRBV2; J: TRBJ2-1; D: TRBD1; DNA: TGTGCCAGCAGTGTGCCGGGACAGGGGGGCTATGAGCAGTTCTTC; CDR3: CASSVPGQGGYEQFF
size: NA; V: TRBV28; J: TRBJ2-3; D: TRBD2; DNA: TGTGCCAGCAGTGCTACTAGCGGGAGTACAGATACGCAGTATTTT; CDR3: CASSATSGSTDTQYF
size: NA; V: TRBV7-9; J: TRBJ1-1; D: NA; DNA: TGTGCCAGCAGCGTTCCAGACCGGGTTGAAGCTTTCTTT; CDR3: CASSVPDRVEAFF
size: NA; V: TRBV14; J: TRBJ2-7; D: TRBD1; DNA: TGTGCCAGCAGCCCCGCCGGGACAGGGGGCATCTACGAGCAGTACTTC; CDR3: CASSPAGTGGIYEQYF
size: NA; V: TRBV29-1; J: TRBJ2-6; D: TRBD1; DNA: TGCAGCGTTGAAGACCCCACAGGGGCCGGGGCCAACGTCCTGACTTTC; CDR3: CSVEDPTGAGANVLTF
size: NA; V: TRBV6-5; J: TRBJ1-2; D: NA; DNA: TGTGCCAGCAGCGCCCTGTTACGAGCTGGCTACACCTTC; CDR3: CASSALLRAGYTF
size: NA; V: TRBV30; J: TRBJ2-7; D: NA; DNA: TGTGCCTGCGGACAGTTCTACGAGCAGTACTTC; CDR3: CACGQFYEQYF
size: once; V: TRBV30; J: TRBJ1-2; D: TRBD1; DNA: TGTGCCTGGAGACAGGGGGGTTATAATGGCTACACCTTC; CDR3: CAWRQGGYNGYTF
size: NA; V: TRBV10-3; J: TRBJ2-2; D: TRBD2; DNA: TGTGCCATCAGTCCACTAGCGGGGGGAGACACCGGGGAGCTGTTTTTT; CDR3: CAISPLAGGDTGELFF
size: NA; V: TRBV9; J: TRBJ2-3; D: TRBD2; DNA: TGTGCCAGCAGCGTAGATTCTAGCGGGGGGGCCGCAGATACGCAGTATTTT; CDR3: CASSVDSSGGAADTQYF
size: NA; V: TRBV7-9; J: TRBJ1-2; D: NA; DNA: TGTGCCAGCAGCTTATTGGGTGACAGCGGGGGTTATGGCTACACCTTC; CDR3: CASSLLGDSGGYGYTF
size: few; V: TRBV9; J: TRBJ1-1; D: TRBD1; DNA: TGTGCCAGCAGCGTAGGGACAGGTGGTACTGAAGCTTTCTTT; CDR3: CASSVGTGGTEAFF
size: NA; V: TRBV9; J: TRBJ2-1; D: NA; DNA: TGTGCCAGCAGCGCCCGGGACTCGAGGAGCTCCTACAATGAGCAGTTCTTC; CDR3: CASSARDSRSSYNEQFF
size: NA; V: TRBV19; J: TRBJ1-1; D: NA; DNA: TGTGCCAGTAGTGGACTACCGAACACTGAAGCTTTCTTT; CDR3: CASSGLPNTEAFF
size: once; V: TRBV5-5; J: TRBJ1-2; D: TRBD1; DNA: TGTGCCAGCAGCTTGACAGGGGGCGCAAATGGCTACACCTTC; CDR3: CASSLTGGANGYTF
size: NA; V: TRBV6-1; J: TRBJ1-5; D: NA; DNA: TGTGCCAGCAGGGACAGTTCTTTCTACAATCAGCCCCAGCATTTT; CDR3: CASRDSSFYNQPQHF
size: NA; V: TRBV7-9; J: TRBJ1-2; D: TRBD1; DNA: TGTGCCAGCAGCCCCCTAACAGGGGTTAACTATGGCTACACCTTC; CDR3: CASSPLTGVNYGYTF